A selection of T cell receptor beta chains follows, all from one sample in a study of blood T cell repertoires in COVID-19. TCRdb keeps only in-frame clones here, not all; method: immunoSEQ multiplex PCR. The sample lists roughly 210,000 clones; about nine tenths were seen once. The material sequenced was PBMCs or T cells enriched from blood (not recorded which). The origin of the receptors is a man younger than 40 in a cohort exposed to, infected with or recovered from COVID-19 (not recorded which). Both conserved end residues are part of each CDR3.

V gene,J gene,CDR3 protein
TRBV27,TRBJ1-1,CASSPTGSEAFF
TRBV12-3/TRBV12-4,TRBJ1-4,CASKGGDEKLFF
TRBV24-1,TRBJ2-1,CATSDFRNEQFF
TRBV6-5,TRBJ1-6,CASSYRGANSPLHF
TRBV5-1,TRBJ1-4,CASSFSATGEKLFF
TRBV28,TRBJ1-1,CASSKRTGMNTEAFF
TRBV14,TRBJ2-1,CASSQERGTGSYNEQFF
TRBV5-1,TRBJ2-1,CASSLVASGNYEQFF
TRBV19,TRBJ2-4,CASSIWQGVASGGSPNIQYF
TRBV9,TRBJ2-7,CASSALAGPTPTEQYF
TRBV6-5,TRBJ1-5,CASSDSGNSQPQHF
TRBV18,TRBJ1-5,CASSPVQGHPTQHF
TRBV29-1,TRBJ2-2,CSAGPGTVNTGELFF
TRBV11-2,TRBJ1-1,CASSLVRTANTEAFF
TRBV4-1,TRBJ2-7,CASSQVEGPSYEQYF
TRBV29-1,TRBJ2-3,CSVSSGRASTQYF
TRBV7-2,TRBJ2-1,CASSFPGINEQFF
TRBV14,TRBJ1-1,CASSQLISHTGTEAFF
TRBV7-2,TRBJ1-2,CASSFPGGRYGYTF
TRBV27,TRBJ2-1,CASSFGGSNEQFF
TRBV5-1,TRBJ2-7,CASSADSYEQYF
TRBV20-1,TRBJ1-6,CSASPGTKNSPLHF
TRBV4-1,TRBJ2-1,CASSHPFRDRDNEQFF
TRBV18,TRBJ2-3,CASSPPLGLAGLARNTDTQYF
TRBV5-4,TRBJ1-1,CASSYLTTPAEAFF
TRBV5-1,TRBJ1-6,CASSLARGNSPLHF
TRBV27,TRBJ2-1,CASRDGTSIGGGQFF
TRBV21-1,TRBJ1-1,CASRRQGAFRMMNTEAFF
TRBV9,TRBJ2-3,CASSPRLAGPNTDTQYF
TRBV11-2,TRBJ1-4,CASSPNLNEKLFF
TRBV25-1,TRBJ2-3,CASSESGGSVPEADTQYF
TRBV5-1,TRBJ1-1,CASSSDRGPGTEAFF
TRBV15,TRBJ2-5,CATSRASDETQYF
TRBV10-1,TRBJ2-7,CASSEGTGAYEQYF
TRBV14,TRBJ2-1,CASSQTVRANNEQFF
TRBV15,TRBJ2-5,CATSTRTGRIPETQYF
TRBV6-4,TRBJ2-2,CASSKFSSGELFF
TRBV27,TRBJ1-4,CASSLYGTNEKLFF
TRBV10-3,TRBJ1-5,CAIRGDRGQGQPQHF
TRBV28,TRBJ1-6,CASSLDSSFNSPLHF
TRBV6-2/TRBV6-3,TRBJ2-6,CASSFNRGSVSFSGANVLTF
TRBV19,TRBJ2-1,CASSRTSLLANEQFF
TRBV9,TRBJ2-7,CASSPLYEQYF
TRBV19,TRBJ1-5,CASRNQAGAFNQPQHF
TRBV7-2,TRBJ2-5,CASSSGQGSGQETQYF
TRBV5-4,TRBJ2-1,CASRRDSYNEQFF
TRBV18,TRBJ1-1,CASGRGVGDAGAFF
TRBV9,TRBJ2-1,CASSVEGTPTFSYNEQFF
TRBV9,TRBJ2-1,CASSVSPGDGNEQFF
TRBV5-6,TRBJ2-7,CASSSTSGYEQYF
TRBV19,TRBJ2-1,CASSMRGGGSYNEQFF
TRBV28,TRBJ1-1,CASSLSGLGTGLAAFF